These 29 T cell receptor beta chains came from one sample sequenced in a study of Graves' ophthalmopathy and Graves' hyperthyroidism. RNA transcripts were the template, and TCR beta CDR3 regions were amplified from them. Investigators did first-round RT-PCR with HTBI primers, then second-round multiplex PCR. TCRdb used MiXCR to reprocess the multiplex PCR reads, holding one entry per CDR3 protein. The sample consists of hundreds of thousands of distinct CDR3 sequences, about an eighth of them appearing once. What was sequenced was blood. All receptors derive from a woman under 40 with Graves' ophthalmopathy.

This clonotype was seen at least ten times. This chain connects TRBV6-5 to TRBJ1-1, with D uncertain. This CDR3 is 15 amino acids long. V shed 0 bases and J shed 3 bases, with 11 bases lying between them. The germline V gene has CDR1 MNHEY and CDR2 SVGAGI. The chain's CDR3 is CASSYSRGADTEAFF. CDR3 bases: TGTGCCAGCAGTTACTCGAGAGGCGCTGACACTGAAGCTTTCTTT.

The chain links TRBV6-5 to TRBJ2-7; TRBD1 matches 7 bases. Trimming cost V 4 bases and J 2 bases; bases outside gene matches: 11. Germline V gene lookup returns CDR1 MNHEY and CDR2 SVGAGI. The CDR3 length is 16 residues. DNA of the CDR3: TGTGCCAGCAGTTTACCGGAACAGGGGCCCACCTACGAGCAGTACTTC. Encoded protein: CASSLPEQGPTYEQYF.

With regard to this clonotype: A read error may produce the germline difference seen at one junction end. The chain has TRBV12-3 or TRBV12-4 and TRBJ2-5, with a tentative D call TRBD2 (7 bases). This CDR3 region has 15 residues. CDR3 residues: CASSLAGGGQETEYF. The CDR3, as DNA: TGTGCCAGCAGTTTAGCGGGGGGGGGCCAAGAGACCGAGTACTTC.

The gene calls are TRBV29-1 and TRBJ1-5; the D is unclear. Trimming pared 7 bases from V and 0 bases from J, leaving 10 bases between. The CDR3 extends over 13 amino acids. CDR1 and CDR2 (germline): SQVTM, ANQGSEA. Here the CDR3 DNA reads TGCAGCGCCATCACTACTAGCAATCAGCCCCAGCATTTT. Translating it yields CSAITTSNQPQHF.

This clonotype was found many times. The V and J genes are TRBV4-1 and TRBJ2-7; D remains ambiguous. Trimming took 2 bases from V and 3 from J, leaving 8 bases between them. Germline V gene sequence: CDR1 MGHRA, CDR2 YSYEKL. The CDR3 has 13 residues. The CDR3 protein is CASSQSDYYEQYF. In DNA, the CDR3 is TGCGCCAGCAGCCAATCGGATTACTACGAGCAGTACTTC.

There are a few counts of this clonotype. The chain is built from TRBV30 and TRBJ1-1; D not certain. Germline V gene lookup returns CDR1 GTSNPN and CDR2 SVGIG (reference sequence). The length of the CDR3 is 12 residues. The V gene lost 1 base and the J gene lost 6 bases, with 9 bases spanning the gap. CDR3 DNA: TGTGCCTGGAGTGGTTGGGTTTCTGAAGCTTTCTTT. Protein product: CAWSGWVSEAFF.

This clonotype has a count of ten or more. The chain couples TRBV12-3 or TRBV12-4 to TRBJ2-2; 7 bases are shared with TRBD2. The CDR3 runs 14 residues. The junction had 7 bases not matched to a gene; V was cut back by 6 bases and J by 6 bases. CDR3 sequence reads: CASSSREIAGELFF. CDR3 bases: TGTGCCAGCAGCTCGCGGGAGATTGCCGGGGAGCTGTTTTTT.

The table lists this clonotype with many counts. The DNA for the CDR3 is TGCGCCAGCAGCCAAAGCGGTACAGGCGGAGAACAAGAGACCCAGTACTTC. It yields the protein CASSQSGTGGEQETQYF. The rearrangement joins TRBV4-1 to TRBJ2-5; either TRBD1 or TRBD2 may fit D (5 bases each). Per the germline V gene, CDR1 is MGHRA and CDR2 is YSYEKL. The CDR3 has 17 amino acids. Trimming shortened V by 2 bases and J by 2 bases, and 18 bases separated the two germline ends.

This clonotype was recorded at least ten times. The rearrangement joins TRBV12-3 or TRBV12-4 to TRBJ1-2; D unresolved. The CDR3 contains 13 residues. With 6 bases removed from V and 5 bases from J, the gap between germline ends came to 13 bases. CDR3 sequence reads: CASRKETGYGYTF. The DNA for the CDR3 is TGTGCCAGCAGAAAGGAGACCGGGTATGGCTACACCTTC.

This clonotype was found many times. The J gene is TRBJ2-6, the V gene TRBV11-1, with D possibly matching TRBD1 (6 bases). The V end lost 4 bases, the J end lost 3 bases, and 13 bases lay between the germline ends. CDR1 and CDR2 (germline): SGHAT, FQDESV (reference sequence). The CDR3 length is 16 residues. The CDR3 region has the DNA TGTGCCAGCAGCTCGATACAGGGAGTTGGGGCCAACGTCCTGACTTTC. Its protein product is CASSSIQGVGANVLTF.

This clonotype was detected many times. Since a much larger clone is just one base distant, this may be a read error. This chain joins TRBV28 and TRBJ2-5; D remains ambiguous. This CDR3 is built from 12 residues. Germline V gene sequence: CDR1 MDHEN, CDR2 SYDVKM. With 11 bases removed from V and 3 bases from J, the gap between germline ends came to 13 bases. The CDR3 DNA reads TGTGCCGGCGAAACTGGGAAAGAGACCCAGTACTTC. Amino acids: CAGETGKETQYF.

This clonotype was seen at least ten times. CDR3 region: CARGIPGDYGYTF. CDR3 DNA: TGTGCCAGAGGGATTCCGGGGGACTATGGCTACACCTTC. This rearrangement joins TRBV6-5 to TRBJ1-2, with a possible D match to TRBD1 (5 bases). Germline V gene sequence: CDR1 MNHEY, CDR2 SVGAGI. This CDR3 contains 13 residues. V was trimmed by 9 bases and J by 3 bases, leaving 14 bases between them.

This clonotype was counted many times. The V gene is TRBV12-3 or TRBV12-4, the J gene TRBJ2-5, with D possibly matching TRBD2 (5 bases). The V end was cut by 2 bases, the J end by 4 bases, with 14 bases between. This CDR3 is 15 amino acids long. The CDR3 is CASSLRARRIETQYF. Here the CDR3 DNA reads TGTGCCAGCAGTTTACGGGCTAGGAGGATAGAGACCCAGTACTTC.

V is TRBV19 and J is TRBJ1-2, with a weak D call TRBD1 (5 bases). The CDR3 consists of 16 residues. The V and J ends lost 5 bases and 4 bases respectively, with 20 bases between them. Per germline, CDR1 LNHDA and CDR2 SQIVND (reference sequence). The CDR3 region is CASSELTVLALYGYTF. Here the CDR3 DNA reads TGTGCCAGTAGTGAGCTGACAGTTCTCGCGCTCTATGGCTACACCTTC.

At least ten counts were recorded for this clonotype. This chain uses TRBV6-5 with TRBJ2-2, with TRBD2 matching over 12 bases. CDR1 and CDR2 (germline): MNHEY, SVGAGI. The CDR3 runs 14 residues. V lost 2 bases, J lost 8 bases, and 0 bases stayed unmatched. DNA of the CDR3: TGTGCCAGCAGTTACACTAGCGGGGGGGGGGAGCTGTTTTTT. It translates to CASSYTSGGGELFF.

On this clonotype: This is likely a read error, given that the CDR3 carries no conserved phenylalanine or tryptophan at its end. Here the CDR3 reads CASSLDGVYNQPQHS. CDR3 DNA sequence: TGCGCCAGCAGCTTGGACGGGGTCTACAATCAGCCCCAGCATTCT. The chain recombines TRBV5-1 with TRBJ1-5; no firm D call. The CDR3 consists of 15 residues. Trimming left V 0 bases short and J 3 bases short, with 10 bases between. Germline V gives CDR1 SGHRS, CDR2 YFSETQ.

The CDR3 is CASSPARTSGGQYF. DNA for the CDR3: TGCGCCAGCAGCCCCGCCAGGACTAGCGGGGGGCAGTACTTC. V is TRBV4-3 and J is TRBJ2-7; TRBD2 agrees at 13 bases. Trimming cost V 4 bases and J 9 bases; bases outside gene matches: 6. The germline V gene encodes CDR1 LGHNA and CDR2 YSLEER. The CDR3 loop spans 14 amino acids.

This clonotype has at least ten counts. V and J are TRBV11-1 and TRBJ2-5, with D perhaps assigned TRBD1 or TRBD2 (6 bases each). This CDR3 contains 15 residues. The V end was cut by 5 bases, the J end by 5 bases, with 18 bases between. Germline CDR1 is SGHAT and CDR2 is FQDESV (reference sequence). CDR3 bases: TGTGCCAGCAGCGGAGCCCGGGGGCCGGGGGAGACCCAGTACTTC. Translation: CASSGARGPGETQYF. Based on the CDR3 plus reference TRBV11-1 and TRBJ2-5, the full variable domain is EAEVAQSPRYKITEKSQAVAFWCDPISGHATLYWYRQILGQGPELLVQFQDESVVDDSQLPKDRFSAERLKGVDSTLKIQPAELGDSAMYLCASSGARGPGETQYFGPGTRLLVL.

Many counts were recorded for this clonotype. The chain carries TRBV29-1 and TRBJ2-7; 9 positions agree with TRBD1. Germline V gene sequence: CDR1 SQVTM, CDR2 ANQGSEA. The CDR3 sequence is 14 residues long. J was trimmed by 6 bases and V by 4 bases; bases with no gene match: 10. The CDR3 sequence: CSVARQGGVSEQYF. CDR3 nucleotide sequence: TGCAGCGTTGCCAGACAGGGGGGAGTTAGCGAGCAGTACTTC.

This clonotype was seen ten or more times. The chain combines TRBV6-5 with TRBJ1-6; tentatively, D is TRBD1 (6 bases). Germline loops: CDR1 MNHEY, CDR2 SVGAGI. The CDR3 is 14 residues long. With 4 bases removed from V and 6 bases from J, the gap between germline ends came to 10 bases. CDR3 amino acids: CASSWGAGNSPLHF. The CDR3 coding sequence is TGTGCCAGCAGTTGGGGGGCGGGTAATTCACCCCTCCACTTT.

This clonotype appeared many times. J is TRBJ2-5 and V is TRBV28, with a tentative D call TRBD2 (5 bases). The germline V gene has CDR1 MDHEN and CDR2 SYDVKM. The CDR3 loop spans 14 amino acids. V was cut by 7 bases and J by 4 bases, with 16 bases left in between. CDR3 coding DNA: TGTGCCAGCACCCCAGCCGTAGGGAGAGAGACCCAGTACTTC. Protein sequence: CASTPAVGRETQYF.

This clonotype came up many times. V usage is TRBV11-1 and J usage is TRBJ1-2; unclear D gene. The V gene's germline CDR1 is SGHAT and CDR2 FQDESV (reference sequence). The V gene lost 2 bases and the J gene lost 4 bases, with 8 bases spanning the gap. The CDR3 loop spans 13 amino acids. For the CDR3, the DNA is TGTGCCAGCAGCTTAATCCGCAGCTATGGCTACACCTTC. Residues: CASSLIRSYGYTF. Using reference TRBV11-1 and TRBJ1-2 for the parts outside the CDR3, the full variable domain is EAEVAQSPRYKITEKSQAVAFWCDPISGHATLYWYRQILGQGPELLVQFQDESVVDDSQLPKDRFSAERLKGVDSTLKIQPAELGDSAMYLCASSLIRSYGYTFGSGTRLTVV.

There are a few counts of this clonotype. The gene calls are TRBV5-1 and TRBJ2-7; a possible D gene is TRBD1 (6 bases). V dropped 4 bases and J dropped 2 bases, with 25 bases sitting between them. The CDR3 is 18 amino acids. Germline CDR1 and CDR2: SGHRS and YFSETQ. The CDR3 loop is CASSPRPSGQQPTYEQYF. The CDR3 DNA reads TGCGCCAGCAGCCCGCGGCCATCAGGACAGCAACCCACCTACGAGCAGTACTTC.

This clonotype was counted at least ten times. This chain uses TRBV10-3 with TRBJ2-7, with TRBD2 identical over 9 bases. V shed 6 bases and J 3 bases; nucleotides not matched to a gene: 3. This CDR3 has 13 residues. In germline, CDR1 is ENHRY, CDR2 SYGVKD. CDR3 residues: CAIRNSGGYEQYF. CDR3 DNA: TGTGCCATCAGAAATAGCGGGGGCTACGAGCAGTACTTC.

This clonotype has ten or more counts. The genes are TRBV7-2 and TRBJ2-7; D ambiguous. V was trimmed by 1 base and J by 3 bases, leaving 10 bases between them. CDR1 is SGHTA and CDR2 is FQGNSA in the germline V gene. This CDR3 has 14 residues. The CDR3 loop reads CASSLGFGVYEQYF. The CDR3 DNA follows: TGTGCCAGCAGCTTAGGTTTCGGAGTCTACGAGCAGTACTTC.

This clonotype has a count of ten or more. V is TRBV5-1 and J is TRBJ1-2; 8 nucleotides align to TRBD1. This CDR3 has 15 amino acids. The germline V gene has CDR1 SGHRS and CDR2 YFSETQ. J was trimmed by 4 bases and V by 4 bases; bases with no gene match: 9. The CDR3 loop is CASSTRTGYPYGYTF. In nucleotides, the CDR3 is TGCGCCAGCAGCACCAGGACAGGGTATCCCTATGGCTACACCTTC.

In its sample, this clonotype was seen many times. The V call is TRBV19, the J call TRBJ1-2; D uncertain. The CDR3 consists of 13 residues. V lost 5 bases, J lost 8 bases, and 15 bases lay in between. Looked up from germline, CDR1 is LNHDA and CDR2 is SQIVND (reference sequence). CDR3 protein: CASSPTELGGYTF. The CDR3 DNA reads TGTGCCAGTAGTCCAACAGAGCTTGGAGGCTACACCTTC. The complete variable domain, with remaining parts taken from reference TRBV19 and TRBJ1-2, reads DGGITQSPKYLFRKEGQNVTLSCEQNLNHDAMYWYRQDPGQGLRLIYYSQIVNDFQKGDIAEGYSVSREKKESFPLTVTSAQKNPTAFYLCASSPTELGGYTFGSGTRLTVV.

This clonotype was detected ten times or more. V is TRBV4-1 and J is TRBJ1-3, with D unclear. This CDR3 region has 11 residues. V lost 7 bases, J lost 4 bases, and 5 bases lay in between. CDR1 is MGHRA, CDR2 YSYEKL, per germline. Here the CDR3 reads CASIGGNTIYF. CDR3 nucleotide sequence: TGCGCCAGCATTGGCGGAAACACCATATATTTT.

The genes are TRBV11-2 and TRBJ2-7; no definite D call. Germline CDR1 reads SGHAT; CDR2 reads FQNNGV. V gave up 0 bases and J gave up 0 bases, with 6 bases separating them. The CDR3 spans 14 residues. The CDR3 DNA reads TGTGCCAGCAGCTTAGATCCAGTCTCCTACGAGCAGTACTTC. The encoded protein is CASSLDPVSYEQYF.